This entry concerns a single T cell receptor (beta chain). The data originate from a study of blood T cell repertoires in COVID-19. Study-level information: The origin of the acute and convalescent COVID-19 samples was the United States, Italy and Spain. T cells, B-cell-depleted T cells, or PBMCs supplied cDNA or gDNA.

The length of the CDR3 is 15 residues. CDR1 and CDR2 (germline): SGDLS, YYNGEE. V shed 4 bases, J shed 2 bases, and the junction held 7 bases outside the gene matches. Study processing details: Nucleated cell counts were estimated from reference gene primer amplification. TCRdb's table, derived via immunoSEQ multiplex PCR, lists solely in-frame clones and lacks some. V and J calls and clone size come straight from that table; D and trimming were deduced from the DNA. The sample comprises around 250,000 clones, 65% to 90% of which are singletons, and approximately 5% rests with the top ten. V is TRBV9 and J is TRBJ2-5, with 8 bases identical to TRBD2. This TCR came from a man aged 45 to 65 with active or convalescent COVID-19. The sample taken for sequencing was peripheral blood. Here the CDR3 DNA reads TGTGCCAGCAGCCCGGGACTAGGGGTTCAAGAGACCCAGTACTTC. Translated: CASSPGLGVQETQYF.